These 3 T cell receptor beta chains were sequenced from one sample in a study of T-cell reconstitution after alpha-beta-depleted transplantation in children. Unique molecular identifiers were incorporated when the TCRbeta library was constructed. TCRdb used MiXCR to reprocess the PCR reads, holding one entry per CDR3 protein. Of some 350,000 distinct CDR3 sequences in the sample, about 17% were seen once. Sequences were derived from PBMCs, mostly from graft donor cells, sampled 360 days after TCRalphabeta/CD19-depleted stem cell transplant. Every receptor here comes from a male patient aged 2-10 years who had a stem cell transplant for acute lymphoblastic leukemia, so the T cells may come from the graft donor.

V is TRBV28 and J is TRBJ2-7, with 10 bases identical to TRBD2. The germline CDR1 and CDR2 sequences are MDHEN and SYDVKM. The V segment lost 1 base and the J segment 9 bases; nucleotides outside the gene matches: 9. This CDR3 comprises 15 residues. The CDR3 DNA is TGTGCCAGCAGTTTATCGCTAGCGGGAGAGGTCGGGCAGTACTTC. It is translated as CASSLSLAGEVGQYF.

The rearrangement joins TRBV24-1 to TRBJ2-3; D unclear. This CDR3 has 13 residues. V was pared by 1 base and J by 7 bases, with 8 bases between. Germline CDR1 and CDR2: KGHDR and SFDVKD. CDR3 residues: CATSDFGMNTQYF. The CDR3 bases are TGTGCCACCAGTGATTTTGGGATGAATACGCAGTATTTT.

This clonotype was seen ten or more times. The chain's CDR3 is CASSVGVGSYNEQFF. CDR3 nucleotide sequence: TGTGCCAGCAGCGTAGGCGTCGGCTCCTACAATGAGCAGTTCTTC. The chain uses TRBV9 and TRBJ2-1; D not resolved. The V end was cut by 0 bases, the J end by 0 bases, with 7 bases between. Per the germline V gene, CDR1 is SGDLS and CDR2 is YYNGEE. The CDR3 extends over 15 amino acids.